This T cell receptor beta chain comes out of a study of OX40 agonist ivuxolimab in advanced cancers. Study context: Among those treated, three patients had partial responses, one with hepatocellular carcinoma and two with cutaneous melanoma.

The assay was immunoSEQ multiplex PCR, and TCRdb's table has in-frame clones only and misses some. The table shows about 71,000 clones, with around 90% occurring only once. Trimming left V 1 base short and J 4 bases short, with 8 bases between. In germline, CDR1 is SGHDT, CDR2 YYEEEE. The CDR3 is 13 residues long. The sequence derives from an adult with an advanced solid tumor such as melanoma, head and neck, liver or kidney cancer. The sample in question was CD4+ or CD8+ T cells sorted from blood, obtained in a trial of the OX40 agonist ivuxolimab. The chain is built from TRBV5-6 and TRBJ1-2; no firm D call. The CDR3 DNA sequence: TGTGCCAGCAGCTTGATGTGGTCCTATGGCTACACCTTC. Protein product: CASSLMWSYGYTF.